The TCR beta chain described here comes from a study of identical twins. Germline CDR1 is ENHRY and CDR2 is SYGVKD. The CDR3 is 13 amino acids. The V segment lost 10 bases and the J segment 8 bases; nucleotides outside the gene matches: 10. Template switching, a step in the protocol, added a universal primer site, and cDNA carried unique molecular identifiers. TCRdb reanalysed the 5' RACE reads using MiXCR and keeps one entry per CDR3 protein. The sample carries about 690,000 distinct CDR3 sequences, 21% recorded once. All of the donors were Caucasians in good health. This clonotype was seen a handful of times. Separately, the same data were catalogued under a study of T cells expressing NK-cell markers.

The clonotype originates from a woman between 18 and 30 years old in good health. The chain combines TRBV10-3 with TRBJ2-4; 8 nucleotides align to TRBD1. The sequenced material came from PBMCs. The CDR3 sequence is CATTGGVLDIQYF. The CDR3 DNA reads TGTGCCACCACAGGGGGAGTATTGGACATTCAGTACTTC.